The sequence of this T cell receptor beta chain was determined in a study of cytomegalovirus exposure and HLA in healthy donors. Study information: An early data release held 79 million or so unique TCRs from HLA-typed donors.

Study-level points and caveats: TCR beta V segments were, for the most part, productive about 87% or about 30% of the time in an earlier analysis. Some V segments could not be told apart, so they were left out, TRBV6-2 and TRBV6-3 among them. Reportedly, fewer N-insertions than the approximately 650-donor mean appeared in an Asian-associated ancestry cluster in a later analysis.

Turning to this clone: Its target is unknown.

The PCR contained 60 Vbeta and 13 Jbeta primers. Only in-frame clones appear in the TCRdb table, and some are missing; sequencing was by immunoSEQ multiplex PCR. The repertoire has approximately 290,000 clones, roughly 80% of them found once; the top ten carry about 0.3%. This CDR3 has 16 amino acids. V lost 0 bases and J lost 9; bases outside the gene matches: 9. CDR1 and CDR2 (germline): MNHEY, SMNVEV (reference sequence). The sequence derives from a girl aged 2 to 10 in good health and CMV-seronegative. V usage is TRBV27 and J usage is TRBJ2-1; 9 bases match TRBD2. Sequenced material: PBMCs. CDR3 sequence reads: CASSLSVVAGEGEQFF. In DNA form, the CDR3 reads TGTGCCAGCAGTTTATCGGTGGTAGCGGGAGAAGGTGAGCAGTTCTTC.